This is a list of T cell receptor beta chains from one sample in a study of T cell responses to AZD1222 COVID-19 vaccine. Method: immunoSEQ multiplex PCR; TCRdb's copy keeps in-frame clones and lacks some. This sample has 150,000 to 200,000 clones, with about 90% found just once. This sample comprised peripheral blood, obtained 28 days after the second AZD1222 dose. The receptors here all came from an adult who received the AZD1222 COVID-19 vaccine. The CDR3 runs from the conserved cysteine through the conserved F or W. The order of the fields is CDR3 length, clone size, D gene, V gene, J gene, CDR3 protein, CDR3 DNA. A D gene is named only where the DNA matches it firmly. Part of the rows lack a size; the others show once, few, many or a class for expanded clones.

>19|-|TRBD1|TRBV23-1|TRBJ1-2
CASSPPRGVQGARNYGYTF
TGCGCCAGCAGTCCCCCGAGGGGGGTGCAGGGGGCGCGGAACTATGGCTACACCTTC
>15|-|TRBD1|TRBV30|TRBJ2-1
CAWSTGQGAFHEQFF
TGTGCCTGGAGTACCGGACAGGGGGCGTTTCATGAGCAGTTCTTC
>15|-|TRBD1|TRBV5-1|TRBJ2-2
CATGLGQVGTGELFF
TGCGCCACCGGACTCGGACAGGTCGGTACCGGGGAGCTGTTTTTT
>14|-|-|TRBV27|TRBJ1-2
CASSSDGPNYGYTF
TGTGCCAGCAGTTCGGACGGGCCTAACTATGGCTACACCTTC
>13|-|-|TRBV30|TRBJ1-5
CAWSQDSNQPQHF
TGTGCCTGGAGCCAGGATAGCAATCAGCCCCAGCATTTT
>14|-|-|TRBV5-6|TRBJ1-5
CASSLWGGNQPQHF
TGTGCCAGCAGCTTGTGGGGAGGGAATCAGCCCCAGCATTTT
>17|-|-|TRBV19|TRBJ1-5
CASSAGTGTFTGQPQHF
TGTGCCAGTAGCGCTGGGACCGGGACCTTTACGGGGCAGCCCCAGCATTTT
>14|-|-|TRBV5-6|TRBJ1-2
CASSRAGIRSGYTF
TGTGCCAGCAGCAGAGCAGGGATACGGAGTGGCTACACCTTC
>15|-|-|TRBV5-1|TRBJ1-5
CASRPPGISNQPQHF
TGCGCCAGCCGGCCCCCGGGGATAAGCAATCAGCCCCAGCATTTT
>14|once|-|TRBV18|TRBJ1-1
CASSPRAGFAEAFF
TGTGCCAGCTCACCACGGGCAGGGTTCGCTGAAGCTTTCTTT
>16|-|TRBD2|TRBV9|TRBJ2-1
CASSQSGGPSGHEQFF
TGTGCCAGCAGCCAGAGCGGGGGGCCATCCGGGCATGAGCAGTTCTTC
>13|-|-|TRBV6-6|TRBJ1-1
CASSYQGGTEAFF
TGTGCCAGCAGTTACCAGGGCGGGACTGAAGCTTTCTTT
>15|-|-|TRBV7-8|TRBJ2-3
CASSTGLPSTDTQYF
TGTGCCAGCAGCACGGGACTCCCTAGCACAGATACGCAGTATTTT
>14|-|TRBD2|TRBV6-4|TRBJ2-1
CASGAGGAYNEQFF
TGTGCCAGCGGAGCGGGGGGAGCCTACAATGAGCAGTTCTTC
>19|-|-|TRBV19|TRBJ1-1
CASSNGWRRWELVNTEAFF
TGTGCCAGTAGTAATGGGTGGAGGAGATGGGAGTTGGTGAACACTGAAGCTTTCTTT
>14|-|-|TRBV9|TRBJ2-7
CASSVGDLSSEQYF
TGTGCCAGCAGCGTAGGAGACCTCTCGTCCGAGCAGTACTTC
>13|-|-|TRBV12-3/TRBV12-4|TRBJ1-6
CASSLGSYSPLHF
TGTGCCAGCAGTTTAGGGTCGTATTCACCCCTCCACTTT
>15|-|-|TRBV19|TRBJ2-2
CASSKSTRDTGELFF
TGTGCCAGTAGTAAGAGCACTCGGGACACCGGGGAGCTGTTTTTT
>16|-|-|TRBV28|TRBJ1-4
CASSLYSEGGIEKLFF
TGTGCCAGCAGCCTGTACTCAGAGGGGGGAATCGAAAAACTGTTTTTT
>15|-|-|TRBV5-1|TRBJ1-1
CASSLAPGPNTEAFF
TGCGCCAGCAGCTTGGCCCCAGGCCCAAACACTGAAGCTTTCTTT
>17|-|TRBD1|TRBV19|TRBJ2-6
CASSIVDRPSGANVLTF
TGTGCCAGTAGTATAGTGGACAGGCCCTCTGGGGCCAACGTCCTGACTTTC
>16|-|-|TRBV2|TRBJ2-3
CASSAWRGWSTDTQYF
TGTGCCAGCAGCGCCTGGAGGGGGTGGAGCACAGATACGCAGTATTTT
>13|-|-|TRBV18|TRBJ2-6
CASSPSGANVLTF
TGTGCCAGCTCACCCTCTGGGGCCAACGTCCTGACTTTC
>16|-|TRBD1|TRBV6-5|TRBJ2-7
CASSYEGQPAPYEQYF
TGTGCCAGCAGTTACGAGGGACAGCCAGCCCCCTACGAGCAGTACTTC
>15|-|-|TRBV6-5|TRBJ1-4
CASSFRAGSNEKLFF
TGTGCCAGCAGTTTCCGCGCAGGGTCGAATGAAAAACTGTTTTTT
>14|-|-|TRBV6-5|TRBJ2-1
CASSIRDSYNEQFF
TGTGCCAGCAGTATCAGGGACTCCTACAATGAGCAGTTCTTC
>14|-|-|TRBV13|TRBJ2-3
CASSLKDSTDTQYF
TGTGCCAGCAGCTTAAAAGATAGCACAGATACGCAGTATTTT
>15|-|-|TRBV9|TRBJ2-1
CASSVGPGSYNEQFF
TGTGCCAGCAGCGTAGGGCCAGGCTCCTACAATGAGCAGTTCTTC
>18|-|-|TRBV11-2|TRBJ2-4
CASSAKWAYDSAKNIQYF
TGTGCCAGCAGCGCAAAGTGGGCCTACGACTCAGCCAAAAACATTCAGTACTTC
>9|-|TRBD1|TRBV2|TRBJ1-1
CASSGDSLF
TGTGCCAGCAGTGGGGACAGCCTATTT
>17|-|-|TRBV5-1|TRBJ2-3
CASSPPAGTAYTDTQYF
TGCGCCAGCAGCCCCCCAGCAGGGACGGCCTACACAGATACGCAGTATTTT
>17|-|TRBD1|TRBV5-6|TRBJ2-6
CASSYTGDYSGANVLTF
TGTGCCAGCAGCTACACAGGGGATTACTCTGGGGCCAACGTCCTGACTTTC
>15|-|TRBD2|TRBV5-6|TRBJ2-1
CASSLEGSGGKRVFF
TGTGCCAGCAGCTTGGAGGGTAGCGGGGGAAAAAGGGTGTTCTTC
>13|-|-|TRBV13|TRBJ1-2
CASSSGILYGYTF
TGTGCCAGCAGCAGCGGGATTCTCTATGGCTACACCTTC
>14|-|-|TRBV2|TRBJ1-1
CASRGDPTNTEAFF
TGTGCCAGCAGGGGGGACCCCACAAACACTGAAGCTTTCTTT
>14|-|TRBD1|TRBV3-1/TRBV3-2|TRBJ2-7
CASSHGTVLYEQYF
TGTGCCAGCAGCCATGGGACAGTTCTCTACGAGCAGTACTTC
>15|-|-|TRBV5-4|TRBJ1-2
CASSLITGSSYGYTF
TGTGCCAGCAGCTTGATTACAGGGTCTAGCTATGGCTACACCTTC
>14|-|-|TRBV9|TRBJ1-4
CASSVDAAREKLFF
TGTGCCAGCAGCGTGGACGCGGCCCGTGAAAAACTGTTTTTT
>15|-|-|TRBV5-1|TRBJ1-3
CASSPSGPPENTIYF
TGCGCCAGCAGCCCATCAGGGCCACCGGAAAACACCATATATTTT
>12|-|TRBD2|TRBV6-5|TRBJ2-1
CASRLASNEQFF
TGTGCCAGCAGACTAGCGAGCAATGAGCAGTTCTTC
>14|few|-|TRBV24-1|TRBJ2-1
CATSGRSSYNEQFF
TGTGCCACCAGTGGCAGGAGCTCCTACAATGAGCAGTTCTTC
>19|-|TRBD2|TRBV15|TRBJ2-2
CATSRGGLAGGANTGELFF
TGTGCCACCAGCAGAGGTGGGCTAGCGGGGGGCGCGAACACCGGGGAGCTGTTTTTT
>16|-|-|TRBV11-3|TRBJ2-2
CASSLYWTPNTGELFF
TGTGCCAGCAGCTTATATTGGACACCAAACACCGGGGAGCTGTTTTTT
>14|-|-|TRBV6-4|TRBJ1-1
CASNYGGSNTEAFF
TGTGCCAGCAACTACGGGGGATCGAACACTGAAGCTTTCTTT
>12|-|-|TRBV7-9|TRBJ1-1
CASSPGLTEAFF
TGTGCCAGCAGCCCAGGACTCACTGAAGCTTTCTTT
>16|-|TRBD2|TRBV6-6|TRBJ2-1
CASSFLAGPSYNEQFF
TGTGCCAGCAGTTTTCTAGCGGGTCCCTCCTACAATGAGCAGTTCTTC
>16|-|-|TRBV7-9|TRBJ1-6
CASSLVTSSYNSPLHF
TGTGCCAGCAGCTTAGTAACGAGCTCCTATAATTCACCCCTCCACTTT
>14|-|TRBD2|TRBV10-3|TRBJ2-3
CAIRWGGTTDTQYF
TGTGCCATCCGCTGGGGGGGTACAACAGATACGCAGTATTTT
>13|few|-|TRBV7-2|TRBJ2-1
CASSFTPGNEQFF
TGTGCCAGCAGCTTTACTCCGGGGAATGAGCAGTTCTTC
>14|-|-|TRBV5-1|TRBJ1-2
CASSFSQFNYGYTF
TGCGCCAGCAGCTTTTCACAGTTTAACTATGGCTACACCTTC
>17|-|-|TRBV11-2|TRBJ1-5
CASSLDSGVGDNQPQHF
TGTGCCAGCAGCTTAGACTCAGGGGTGGGGGACAATCAGCCCCAGCATTTT
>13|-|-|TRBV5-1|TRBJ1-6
CASSRSSRSPLHF
TGCGCCAGCAGCAGGAGTAGTAGGTCACCCCTCCACTTT
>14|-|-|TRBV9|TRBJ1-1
CASSVEVANTEAFF
TGTGCCAGCAGCGTAGAAGTCGCAAACACTGAAGCTTTCTTT
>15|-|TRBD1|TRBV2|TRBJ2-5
CATRRDRGPQETQYF
TGTGCCACCCGCCGGGACAGGGGGCCCCAAGAGACCCAGTACTTC
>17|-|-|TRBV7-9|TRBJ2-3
CASSLGGSGASTDTQYF
TGTGCCAGCAGCTTAGGGGGTTCGGGCGCTAGCACAGATACGCAGTATTTT
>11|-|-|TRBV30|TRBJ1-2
CAWSGAHGYTF
TGTGCCTGGAGTGGGGCACATGGCTACACCTTC
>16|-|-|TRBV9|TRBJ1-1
CASSVVSGYMNTEAFF
TGTGCCAGCAGCGTAGTGTCAGGTTACATGAACACTGAAGCTTTCTTT
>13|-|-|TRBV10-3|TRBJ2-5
CAISTYREETQYF
TGTGCCATCAGCACCTACCGGGAAGAGACCCAGTACTTC
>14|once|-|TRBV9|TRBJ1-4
CASSVGPGNEKLFF
TGTGCCAGCAGCGTAGGGCCAGGGAATGAAAAACTGTTTTTT